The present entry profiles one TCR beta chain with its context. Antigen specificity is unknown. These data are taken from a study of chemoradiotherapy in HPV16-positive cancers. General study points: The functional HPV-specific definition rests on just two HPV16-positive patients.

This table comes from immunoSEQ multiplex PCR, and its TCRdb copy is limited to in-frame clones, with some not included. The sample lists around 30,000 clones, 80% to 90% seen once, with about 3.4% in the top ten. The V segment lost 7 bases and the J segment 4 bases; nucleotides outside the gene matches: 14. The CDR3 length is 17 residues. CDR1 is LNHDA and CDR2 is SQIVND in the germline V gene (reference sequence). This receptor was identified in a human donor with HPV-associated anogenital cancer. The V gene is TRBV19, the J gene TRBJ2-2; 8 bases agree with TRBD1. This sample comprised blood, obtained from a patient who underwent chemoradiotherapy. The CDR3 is CASTINQDRVGTGELFF. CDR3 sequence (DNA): TGTGCCAGTACCATAAATCAGGACAGGGTGGGCACCGGGGAGCTGTTTTTT.